Shown below are 15 T cell receptor beta chains from a single sample sequenced in a study of glioma-infiltrating T cells. Amplification of TCR alpha and beta CDR3 regions from RNA used iRepertoire nested multiplex PCR. Each CDR3 protein gets one entry after TCRdb re-called the multiplex PCR reads with MiXCR. In the table there are fewer than 500,000 distinct CDR3 sequences, about two fifths of which are singletons. Input material: glioma tissue, nonneoplastic brain tissue, or PBMCs (not recorded which). The receptor set was obtained from a human donor with low-grade glioma or glioblastoma, undergoing nonglioma brain surgery, or in good health (not recorded which).

This clonotype showed up many times. CDR3 coding DNA: TGTGCCAGCAGCTTAGGGTGGACACCCTACGAGCAGTACTTC. Its protein product is CASSLGWTPYEQYF. The chain has TRBV7-2 and TRBJ2-7; TRBD1 is a possible D gene (5 bases). The CDR3 has 14 amino acids. The V gene lost 1 base and the J gene lost 2 bases, with 9 bases spanning the gap. Germline-derived CDR1 and CDR2 are SGHTA and FQGNSA.

This clonotype was found many times. The V and J genes are TRBV20-1 and TRBJ1-1; no clear D gene. Germline loops: CDR1 DFQATT, CDR2 SNEGSKA (reference sequence). CDR3 length: 12 residues. Between the trimmed V and J ends, which lost 3 bases and 0 bases, there was a span of 5 bases. The CDR3 spells CSASRLNTEAFF. CDR3 DNA: TGCAGTGCTAGTCGGTTGAACACTGAAGCTTTCTTT.

This chain joins TRBV28 and TRBJ2-7; 7 bases match TRBD2. V lost 3 bases to trimming and J lost 2 bases; unmatched junction nucleotides: 19. This CDR3 region has 19 residues. Germline V gene data show CDR1 as MDHEN and CDR2 as SYDVKM. CDR3 region: CASSFVAGTTWKSAYEQYF. Written as DNA, the CDR3 is TGTGCCAGCAGTTTCGTTGCCGGGACTACGTGGAAGAGTGCCTACGAGCAGTACTTC.

The table lists this clonotype with many counts. This chain uses TRBV28 with TRBJ1-1; 9 bases agree with TRBD1. Germline CDR1 reads MDHEN; CDR2 reads SYDVKM. CDR3 length: 14 residues. CDR3 in amino acids: CTSGQGRVNTEAFF. In DNA, the CDR3 is TGTACCTCGGGACAGGGAAGGGTGAACACTGAAGCTTTCTTT.

In this sample, this clonotype turned up many times. This chain uses TRBV6-2 or TRBV6-3 with TRBJ2-1; a weak D match, TRBD2 (6 bases). This CDR3 comprises 12 residues. V lost 5 bases, J lost 12 bases, and 14 bases lay in between. Germline V gene sequence: CDR1 MNHEY, CDR2 SVGEGT. The chain's CDR3 is CASSSGGSRQFF. The CDR3 bases are TGTGCCAGCAGTAGCGGAGGGAGCCGGCAGTTCTTC.

The chain uses TRBV4-2 and TRBJ1-5; D is perhaps TRBD1 (5 bases). Trimming left V 0 bases short and J 4 bases short, with 7 bases between. The CDR3 totals 14 residues. Germline V CDR1 and CDR2: LGHNA, YNFKEQ. The CDR3: CASSQDPGNQPQHF. For the CDR3, the DNA is TGTGCCAGCAGCCAAGATCCAGGGAATCAGCCCCAGCATTTT.

This chain links TRBV3-1 with TRBJ2-3; D call uncertain. V was pared by 0 bases and J by 5 bases, with 6 bases between. This CDR3 has 13 residues. Germline CDR1 and CDR2: LGHDT and YNNKEL (reference sequence). This chain's CDR3 is CASSQESVDTQYF. The CDR3 region has the DNA TGTGCCAGCAGCCAAGAGAGTGTAGATACGCAGTATTTT.

This rearrangement joins TRBV18 to TRBJ1-4; D is undetermined. Germline V CDR1 and CDR2: KGHSH, LQKENI. The CDR3 runs 16 residues. The ends were cut back, 4 bases at V and 0 bases at J, with 12 bases in the middle. DNA for the CDR3: TGTGCCAGCTCACTCGGACGGATTGCAACTAATGAAAAACTGTTTTTT. Translating gives CASSLGRIATNEKLFF.

The chain recombines TRBV7-2 with TRBJ2-2, with TRBD1 as a possible D gene (5 bases). Trimming removed 5 bases at V and 2 bases at J, with 9 bases between. Germline CDR1 SGHTA, CDR2 FQGNSA. The CDR3 spans 14 residues. CDR3 sequence (DNA): TGTGCCAGCAGCCGAGGACATAACACCGGGGAGCTGTTTTTT. It yields the protein CASSRGHNTGELFF.

Of note for this clonotype: This may come from a read error, since a much larger clone is one base off. The J gene is TRBJ2-7, the V gene TRBV6-1; a weak D match, TRBD1 (5 bases). With 4 bases removed from V and 3 bases from J, the gap between germline ends came to 19 bases. Germline V CDR1 and CDR2: MNHNS, SASEGT. The CDR3 extends over 16 amino acids. The CDR3 region is CASSAGHGPYYYEQYF. CDR3 sequence (DNA): TGTGCCAGCAGTGCCGGACATGGCCCCTACTACTACGAGCAGTACTTC.

The rearrangement uses TRBV27 and TRBJ2-6; D gene ambiguous. Trimming left V 6 bases short and J 0 bases short, with 12 bases between. The CDR3 runs to 16 residues. Germline CDR1 reads MNHEY; CDR2 reads SMNVEV (reference sequence). The DNA for the CDR3 is TGTGCCAGCAGCCAGGCCGCGAGCTCTGGGGCCAACGTCCTGACTTTC. This codes for CASSQAASSGANVLTF. The entire variable domain, with the rest obtained from reference TRBV27 and TRBJ2-6, is as follows: EAQVTQNPRYLITVTGKKLTVTCSQNMNHEYMSWYRQDPGLGLRQIYYSMNVEVTDKGDVPEGYKVSRKEKRNFPLILESPSPNQTSLYFCASSQAASSGANVLTFGAGSRLTVL.

To note about this clonotype: A read error is likely, as this CDR3 ends without the conserved phenylalanine or tryptophan. The J gene is TRBJ1-5, the V gene TRBV7-2; D remains ambiguous. This CDR3 has 13 amino acids. Germline assignment: CDR1 SGHTA and CDR2 FQGNSA. CDR3 DNA: TGTGGCAGCAGCTTGGAGTTCAATCAGCCCCAGCATTCT. It is translated as CGSSLEFNQPQHS.

The sample holds many counts of this clonotype. This chain uses TRBV28 with TRBJ2-7; a weak D match, TRBD1 (6 bases). From germline, CDR1 is MDHEN and CDR2 SYDVKM. The CDR3 is made up of 14 amino acids. Trimming pared 2 bases from V and 7 bases from J, leaving 15 bases between. CDR3 nucleotides: TGTGCCAGCAGTTTAAGGGGACCGCAGGGGGAGCAGTACTTC. This codes for CASSLRGPQGEQYF.

This clonotype was recorded once. The chain uses TRBV18 and TRBJ2-1; TRBD1 agrees at 7 bases. Unmatched junction bases numbered 8, after V lost 2 bases and J lost 10 bases. This CDR3 is 14 amino acids long. The V gene's germline CDR1 is KGHSH and CDR2 LQKENI. The CDR3 region is CASSPSGTVYEQFF. CDR3 DNA sequence: TGTGCCAGCTCACCATCCGGGACAGTCTACGAGCAGTTCTTC. Supplemented by reference TRBV18 and TRBJ2-1, the full variable domain reads NAGVMQNPRHLVRRRGQEARLRCSPMKGHSHVYWYRQLPEEGLKFMVYLQKENIIDESGMPKERFSAEFPKEGPSILRIQQVVRGDSAAYFCASSPSGTVYEQFFGPGTRLTVL.

A word on this clonotype: This could be a read error, since a much larger clone is one nucleotide away. The V and J genes are TRBV14 and TRBJ2-1; 8 bases fit TRBD1. The germline gives CDR1 SGHDN, CDR2 FVKESK. This CDR3 contains 17 residues. V shed 5 bases, J shed 0 bases, and the junction held 9 bases outside the gene matches. CDR3: CASSTQPGQASYNEQFF. The CDR3 region has the DNA TGTGCCAGCAGCACCCAACCGGGACAGGCCTCCTACAATGAGCAGTTCTTC.